Shown below are 32 T cell receptor beta chains from a single sample sequenced in a study of spatial heterogeneity in lung cancer (dated by TCRdb to about 2019). The sample's time point label, in plain terms: blood at routine non-recurrence follow-up after resection. Libraries were prepared through 5' RACE. The instrument given in TCRdb is NextSeq 500. TCRdb handled the public reads itself, with Q25 trimming in fastp and clone calling in MiXCR, and kept productive beta chains. Here each entry gathers all rows of one CDR3 protein and keeps the most common genes and DNA. For this sample the table gives 35,000 to 45,000 distinct CDR3 sequences, of which approximately 8% were detected only once. Roughly a tenth of the sample lies in the top ten. The source was PBMCs, collected at follow-up. The receptors here all came from a male donor with early-stage non-small cell lung cancer.

The rearrangement uses TRBV2 and TRBJ2-1; 7 bases are shared with TRBD2. The germline gives CDR1 SNHLY, CDR2 FYNNEI. The J segment lost 4 bases and the V segment lost 8 bases, leaving 5 bases of the junction unmatched. The CDR3 extends over 13 amino acids. CDR3 sequence: CASVGGEYNEQFF. Here the CDR3 DNA reads TGTGCCAGCGTGGGGGGGGAATACAATGAGCAGTTCTTC.

The chain recombines TRBV28 with TRBJ1-6; no definite D call. Germline loops: CDR1 MDHEN, CDR2 SYDVKM. The germline V and J ends were trimmed by 7 bases and 14 bases, with 12 bases remaining between them. The length of the CDR3 is 11 residues. In nucleotides, the CDR3 is TGTGCCAGCAACCGGGCCTCGGCCCTCCACTTT. This gives the protein CASNRASALHF.

This clonotype was found many times. The rearrangement joins TRBV30 to TRBJ2-1; D not certain. CDR1 is GTSNPN, CDR2 SVGIG, per germline (reference sequence). The CDR3 contains 15 residues. The ends were cut back, 2 bases at V and 5 bases at J, with 16 bases in the middle. The CDR3 is CAWSNPPDFNNEQFF. CDR3 sequence (DNA): TGTGCCTGGAGTAACCCGCCCGATTTCAACAATGAGCAGTTCTTC.

This clonotype has ten or more counts. This chain links TRBV2 with TRBJ2-7, with D unresolved. This CDR3 comprises 11 residues. V lost 7 bases, J lost 3 bases, and 7 bases lay in between. Germline V CDR1 and CDR2: SNHLY, FYNNEI. The CDR3 loop reads CASKLGYEQYF. CDR3 sequence (DNA): TGTGCCAGCAAACTTGGCTACGAGCAGTACTTC.

Many counts were recorded for this clonotype. The gene calls are TRBV6-6 and TRBJ2-5; the D gene is possibly TRBD2 (5 bases). V was shortened by 0 bases and J by 10 bases, with 18 bases between the two germline ends. The CDR3 consists of 15 residues. Germline lookup yields CDR1 MNHNY and CDR2 SVGAGI (reference sequence). DNA for the CDR3: TGTGCCAGCAGTTACTCGACTACCTACACCCTGGACCAGTACTTC. Its protein is CASSYSTTYTLDQYF.

The sample holds many counts of this clonotype. J is TRBJ1-1 and V is TRBV7-9; 8 nucleotides match TRBD1. The V and J ends lost 3 bases and 3 bases, in that order; junction bases with no gene match: 6. CDR1 is SEHNR and CDR2 is FQNEAQ in the germline V gene (reference sequence). CDR3 size: 15 residues. The CDR3 nucleotides read TGTGCCAGCAGCTTGGACAGGGCTGGTCACACTGAAGCTTTCTTT. The encoded protein is CASSLDRAGHTEAFF.

In its sample, this clonotype was seen many times. The chain carries TRBV11-2 and TRBJ2-1; maybe TRBD2 (5 bases). Germline V gene lookup returns CDR1 SGHAT and CDR2 FQNNGV. The CDR3 length is 14 residues. Between the trimmed V and J ends, which lost 0 bases and 9 bases, there was a span of 12 bases. DNA for the CDR3: TGTGCCAGCAGCTTAGATCCCGGGGTGAGTGAGCAGTTCTTC. This translates into CASSLDPGVSEQFF.

The chain links TRBV7-9 to TRBJ1-5, with TRBD1 identical over 10 bases. The germline V gene has CDR1 SEHNR and CDR2 FQNEAQ (reference sequence). The CDR3 is 20 amino acids. V was clipped by 5 bases and J by 1 base; unmatched bases: 17. The CDR3 DNA reads TGTGCCAGCAGCCCCAGGAGGCTTCTTCGGGACAGGGGAAGCAATCAGCCCCAGCATTTT. Protein: CASSPRRLLRDRGSNQPQHF.

In its sample, this clonotype was seen many times. The chain employs TRBV9 and TRBJ2-1; perhaps TRBD1 as D (6 bases). The germline V gene has CDR1 SGDLS and CDR2 YYNGEE. V gave up 0 bases and J gave up 9 bases, with 19 bases separating them. This CDR3 is 16 amino acids long. CDR3 coding DNA: TGTGCCAGCAGCGTAGATGGGGGCGAAGGCATCGGTGAGCAGTTCTTC. Protein sequence: CASSVDGGEGIGEQFF.

Ten or more counts support this clonotype. The V gene is TRBV2, the J gene TRBJ1-2; 7 nucleotides match TRBD1. The CDR3 totals 16 residues. Germline-derived CDR1 and CDR2 are SNHLY and FYNNEI. Trimming removed 2 bases from V and 2 bases from J; junction bases left unmatched: 8. The chain's CDR3 is CASSEFQGGSNYGYTF. The CDR3 bases are TGTGCCAGCAGTGAATTCCAGGGGGGAAGCAACTATGGCTACACCTTC.

The J gene is TRBJ2-3, the V gene TRBV5-1, with D hard to call. Germline V gene lookup returns CDR1 SGHRS and CDR2 YFSETQ. Trimming took off 3 bases at V and 0 bases at J, with 5 bases between the two ends. The CDR3 sequence is 13 residues long. The CDR3 DNA reads TGCGCCAGCAGCTCTGTTAGCACAGATACGCAGTATTTT. Its protein is CASSSVSTDTQYF.

As to this clonotype: A much larger clone sits a single nucleotide away, making a read error possible. This chain uses TRBV29-1 with TRBJ2-7; 11 positions match TRBD1. This CDR3 contains 13 residues. Germline V lookup: CDR1 SQVTM, CDR2 ANQGSEA. The CDR3: CSAKGQGAYDQYF. CDR3 DNA sequence: TGCAGCGCTAAAGGACAGGGGGCCTACGATCAGTACTTC.

This clonotype was found many times. The rearrangement uses TRBV3-1 and TRBJ2-1, with 9 bases matching TRBD2. V dropped 0 bases and J dropped 3; count of bases not matched to a gene: 0. This CDR3 is built from 15 residues. CDR1 and CDR2 from the germline V gene are LGHDT and YNNKEL (reference sequence). The CDR3 sequence: CASSQETSGYNEQFF. DNA of the CDR3: TGTGCCAGCAGCCAAGAGACTAGCGGCTACAATGAGCAGTTCTTC.

This clonotype has only a few counts. This chain connects TRBV3-1 to TRBJ2-3; 11 nucleotides line up with TRBD2. This CDR3 spans 19 amino acids. Losses at the gene ends were 2 bases for V and 4 bases for J; bases not matched to a gene: 14. The V gene's germline CDR1 is LGHDT and CDR2 YNNKEL (reference sequence). As DNA, the CDR3 is TGTGCCAGCAGCCAACAAGACCTCATAGCGGGGGGGCCGCCAGATACGCAGTATTTT. Translated, it gives CASSQQDLIAGGPPDTQYF.

The V call is TRBV29-1, the J call TRBJ1-2; D ambiguous. Per the germline V gene, CDR1 is SQVTM and CDR2 is ANQGSEA. V shed 6 bases and J shed 8 bases, with 13 bases lying between them. This CDR3 has 11 residues. CDR3 in amino acids: CSVVSNGGYTF. CDR3 bases: TGCAGCGTAGTATCGAACGGGGGCTACACCTTC.

This clonotype occurred many times. V usage is TRBV20-1 and J usage is TRBJ2-2; 8 bases agree with TRBD2. CDR1 is DFQATT and CDR2 is SNEGSKA in the germline V gene (reference sequence). The CDR3 has 14 residues. Trimming took 3 bases from V and 4 from J; bases not matched to a gene: 4. CDR3 residues: CSASGGATTGELFF. CDR3 in DNA: TGCAGTGCTAGCGGGGGGGCCACCACCGGGGAGCTGTTTTTT.

The table lists this clonotype with many counts. V gene TRBV20-1 combines with J gene TRBJ1-2; D unresolved. The CDR3 has 13 residues. Trimming removed 0 bases from V and 4 bases from J, with 9 bases in between. Germline V gene lookup returns CDR1 DFQATT and CDR2 SNEGSKA (reference sequence). DNA of the CDR3: TGCAGTGCTAGAGACGCTGTGGGCTATGGCTACACCTTC. Translating it yields CSARDAVGYGYTF.

Many counts were recorded for this clonotype. The chain employs TRBV5-1 and TRBJ2-3; TRBD2 matches 12 bases. The germline V gene has CDR1 SGHRS and CDR2 YFSETQ. This CDR3 comprises 16 residues. V gave up 3 bases and J gave up 2 bases; unmatched junction bases: 4. The CDR3 is CASSSGLAGTTDTQYF. CDR3 nucleotide sequence: TGCGCCAGCAGCTCCGGACTAGCGGGGACCACAGATACGCAGTATTTT.

This clonotype was picked up many times. This chain joins TRBV7-9 and TRBJ2-2; TRBD2 agrees at 8 bases. Germline assignment: CDR1 SEHNR and CDR2 FQNEAQ (reference sequence). The CDR3 spans 14 residues. The V gene end was trimmed by 6 bases and the J gene end by 4 bases; junction bases not matched to a gene: 4. This CDR3 reads CASSPLAGTGELFF. The CDR3 DNA is TGTGCCAGCAGTCCTCTAGCGGGCACCGGGGAGCTGTTTTTT.

By share, this clonotype ranks as medium-sized. J is TRBJ1-2 and V is TRBV19, with D tentatively TRBD1 (6 bases). Trimming shortened V by 3 bases and J by 0 bases, and 8 bases separated the two germline ends. The CDR3 sequence is 14 residues long. Germline CDR1 and CDR2: LNHDA and SQIVND (reference sequence). For the CDR3, the DNA is TGTGCCAGTAGTATTCAGGGGACTAACTATGGCTACACCTTC. Its translation: CASSIQGTNYGYTF. Full variable domain (missing parts from reference TRBV19 and TRBJ1-2): DGGITQSPKYLFRKEGQNVTLSCEQNLNHDAMYWYRQDPGQGLRLIYYSQIVNDFQKGDIAEGYSVSREKKESFPLTVTSAQKNPTAFYLCASSIQGTNYGYTFGSGTRLTVV.

The genes are TRBV5-1 and TRBJ2-5; the D is unclear. CDR3 length: 14 residues. V lost 5 bases, J lost 5 bases, and 16 bases lay in between. Germline CDR1 SGHRS, CDR2 YFSETQ. The CDR3 nucleotides read TGCGCCAGCAGACCCAAGCTGGAACACGAGACCCAGTACTTC. This gives the protein CASRPKLEHETQYF.

The table lists this clonotype with a few counts. V gene TRBV20-1 combines with J gene TRBJ1-5; D might be TRBD1 (6 bases). The V end lost 5 bases, the J end lost 2 bases, and 13 bases lay between the germline ends. The CDR3 has 14 residues. Per germline, CDR1 DFQATT and CDR2 SNEGSKA (reference sequence). CDR3 protein: CSAPLRGGNQPQHF. As DNA, the CDR3 is TGCAGTGCTCCTCTCAGGGGTGGCAATCAGCCCCAGCATTTT.

This clonotype was detected a few times. This rearrangement joins TRBV12-3 or TRBV12-4 to TRBJ2-1; no clear D gene. This CDR3 region has 12 residues. V lost 2 bases and J 9 bases, leaving 8 bases between the germline ends. CDR3 amino acids: CASSLTIGEQFF. The CDR3 DNA reads as TGTGCCAGCAGTTTAACTATTGGTGAGCAGTTCTTC.

This clonotype was observed at least ten times. The chain carries TRBV19 and TRBJ2-7; D not resolved. Germline assignment: CDR1 LNHDA and CDR2 SQIVND (reference sequence). The V end lost 8 bases, the J end lost 1 base, and 15 bases lay between the germline ends. This CDR3 contains 14 residues. The CDR3 DNA reads as TGTGCCAGTGCGGCCGGGTTCCCGTCCTACGAGCAGTACTTC. Translated, it gives CASAAGFPSYEQYF.

This clonotype was seen repeatedly, ten times or more. This chain joins TRBV30 and TRBJ1-3, with D maybe TRBD1 (5 bases). This CDR3 is 17 amino acids long. V was trimmed by 0 bases and J by 0 bases, leaving 15 bases between them. CDR1 and CDR2 (germline): GTSNPN, SVGIG (reference sequence). The CDR3 region has the DNA TGTGCCTGGAGTGTCGGGGCAGGTGGGCCCTCTGGAAACACCATATATTTT. It specifies CAWSVGAGGPSGNTIYF.

This clonotype was found many times. The gene calls are TRBV5-1 and TRBJ2-3, with 11 nucleotides matching TRBD2. V was clipped by 4 bases and J by 2 bases; unmatched bases: 6. Germline assignment: CDR1 SGHRS and CDR2 YFSETQ. The CDR3 totals 16 residues. The CDR3 is CASSSGTSGYTDTQYF. The CDR3 DNA sequence: TGCGCCAGCAGCAGCGGGACTAGCGGATACACAGATACGCAGTATTTT.

The table lists this clonotype with many counts. The chain is built from TRBV11-3 and TRBJ1-1; tentatively, D is TRBD1 (5 bases). This CDR3 is built from 14 residues. CDR1 and CDR2 (germline): SGHNT, YENEEA. V was pared by 2 bases and J by 4 bases, with 11 bases between. The CDR3 sequence is CASSLSGGATEAFF. The CDR3 DNA is TGTGCCAGCAGCTTATCTGGAGGGGCCACTGAAGCTTTCTTT. The variable domain in full, completed from reference TRBV11-3 and TRBJ1-1, reads EAGVVQSPRYKIIEKKQPVAFWCNPISGHNTLYWYLQNLGQGPELLIRYENEEAVDDSQLPKDRFSAERLKGVDSTLKIQPAELGDSAVYLCASSLSGGATEAFFGQGTRLTVV.

This clonotype was detected ten times or more. The rearrangement joins TRBV20-1 to TRBJ1-6; 10 bases are a match to TRBD1. The length of the CDR3 is 16 residues. J gave up 8 bases and V 0 bases, and 7 bases lay outside the gene matches. CDR1 DFQATT and CDR2 SNEGSKA come from the germline V gene (reference sequence). The CDR3 DNA reads TGCAGTGCTAGAGAGCCGGGACAGGGGATCGATTCACCCCTCCACTTT. Protein sequence: CSAREPGQGIDSPLHF.

This clonotype was seen repeatedly, ten times or more. This rearrangement joins TRBV19 to TRBJ1-5; no clear D gene. In germline, CDR1 is LNHDA, CDR2 SQIVND (reference sequence). V lost 1 base, J lost 5 bases, and 12 bases lay in between. CDR3 size: 15 residues. Here the CDR3 DNA reads TGTGCCAGTAGTATAGGGACGGCGCTTTATCAGCCCCAGCATTTT. It specifies CASSIGTALYQPQHF. Full variable domain (rest looked up from reference TRBV19 and TRBJ1-5): DGGITQSPKYLFRKEGQNVTLSCEQNLNHDAMYWYRQDPGQGLRLIYYSQIVNDFQKGDIAEGYSVSREKKESFPLTVTSAQKNPTAFYLCASSIGTALYQPQHFGDGTRLSIL.

This clonotype was found many times. V is TRBV23-1 and J is TRBJ1-5; D remains ambiguous. TRBV23-1 is sorted into the ORF group, with uncertain function. The length of the CDR3 is 16 residues. V lost 0 bases, J lost 4 bases, and 13 bases lay in between. The DNA for the CDR3 is TGCGCCAGCAGTCAATCGTCGGACCTAGGGAATCAGCCCCAGCATTTT. Residues: CASSQSSDLGNQPQHF.

At least ten counts were recorded for this clonotype. This chain joins TRBV7-8 and TRBJ2-2, with D possibly matching TRBD1 (5 bases). The CDR3 length is 15 residues. V was pared by 1 base and J by 4 bases, with 10 bases between. Per germline, CDR1 SGHVS and CDR2 FQNEAQ. DNA for the CDR3: TGTGCCAGCAGCTTAGGCGCCAGGGCCACCGGGGAGCTGTTTTTT. This encodes CASSLGARATGELFF.

Many counts were recorded for this clonotype. The rearrangement joins TRBV12-2 to TRBJ2-3; the table's D call, TRBD1, was not checked against the DNA. TRBV12-2 is given as a pseudogene. The CDR3 runs to 16 residues. The CDR3: CASRAPPGGRTDTQYF. CDR3 sequence (DNA): TGTGCAAGTCGCGCCCCCCCAGGGGGCCGCACAGATACGCAGTATTTT.